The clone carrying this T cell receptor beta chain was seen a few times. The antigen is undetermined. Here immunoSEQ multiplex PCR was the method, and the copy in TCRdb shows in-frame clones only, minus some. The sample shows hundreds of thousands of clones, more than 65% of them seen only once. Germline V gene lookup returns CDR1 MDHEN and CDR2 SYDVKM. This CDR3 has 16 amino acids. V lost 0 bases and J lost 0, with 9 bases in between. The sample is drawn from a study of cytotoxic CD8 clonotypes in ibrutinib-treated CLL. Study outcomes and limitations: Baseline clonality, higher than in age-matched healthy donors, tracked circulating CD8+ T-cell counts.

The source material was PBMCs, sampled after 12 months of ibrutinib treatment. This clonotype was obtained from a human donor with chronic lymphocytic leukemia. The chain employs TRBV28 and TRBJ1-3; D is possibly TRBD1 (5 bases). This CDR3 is CASSLWVGTSGNTIYF. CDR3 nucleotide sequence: TGTGCCAGCAGTTTATGGGTTGGGACCTCTGGAAACACCATATATTTT.